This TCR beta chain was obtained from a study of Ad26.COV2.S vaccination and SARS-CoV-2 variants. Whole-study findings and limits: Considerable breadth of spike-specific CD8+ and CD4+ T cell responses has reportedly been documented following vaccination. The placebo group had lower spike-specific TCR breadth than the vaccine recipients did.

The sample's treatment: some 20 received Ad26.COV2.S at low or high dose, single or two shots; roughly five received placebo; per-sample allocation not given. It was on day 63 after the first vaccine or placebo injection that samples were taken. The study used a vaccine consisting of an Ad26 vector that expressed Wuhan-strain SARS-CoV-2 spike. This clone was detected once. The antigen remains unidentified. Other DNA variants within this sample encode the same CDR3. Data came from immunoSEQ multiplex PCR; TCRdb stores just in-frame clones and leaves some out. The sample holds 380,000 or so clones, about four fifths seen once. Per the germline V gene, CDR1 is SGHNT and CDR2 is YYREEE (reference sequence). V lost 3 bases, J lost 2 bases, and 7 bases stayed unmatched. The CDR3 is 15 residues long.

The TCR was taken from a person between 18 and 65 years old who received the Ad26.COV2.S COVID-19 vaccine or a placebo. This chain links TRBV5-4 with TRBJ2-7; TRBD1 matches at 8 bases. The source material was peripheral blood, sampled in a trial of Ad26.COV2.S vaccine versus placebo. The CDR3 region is CASSYPGTGTYEQYF. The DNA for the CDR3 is TGTGCCAGCAGCTACCCCGGGACAGGTACCTACGAGCAGTACTTC.